The T cell receptor beta chain described here comes from a study of cytomegalovirus exposure and HLA in healthy donors. General observations from the study: Across donors, most TCRs were seen rarely, yet some public ones were widespread.

Of note for this clone: The antigen remains undetermined.

Using immunoSEQ multiplex PCR, the repertoire was profiled, and TCRdb retains in-frame clones only, with some absent. The sample holds roughly 47,000 clones, 93% seen once. The CDR3 is 15 amino acids. Unmatched junction bases numbered 3, after V lost 2 bases and J lost 5 bases. The V gene's germline CDR1 is SGHRS and CDR2 YFSETQ. Among the 110 or so subjects of the validation cohort, separate from the approximately 670-subject first cohort, were the donors. Sequencing was done on a sample of PBMCs. This sequence joins TRBV5-1 and TRBJ1-4; the match to TRBD1 covers 10 bases. The receptor's source is a woman between 18 and 29 years old in good health and CMV-seronegative. Here the CDR3 reads CASSFDRGLNEKLFF. The CDR3 DNA reads TGCGCCAGCAGCTTCGACAGGGGGCTGAATGAAAAACTGTTTTTT.